A single TCR beta chain is shown here with its context. Antigen specificity is unknown. Given a much more abundant clone one base away, this may be a read error. Sorted naive CD8 T cells were those defined as CD8+CD4-CCR7+CD45RA+. The entry originates in a study of molecular identifiers for immune sequencing clone quantification. Each CDR3 protein is one row after TCRdb ran MiXCR on the PCR reads. This sample has about 300,000 distinct CDR3 sequences, with roughly 23% found just once. From germline, CDR1 is DFQATT and CDR2 SNEGSKA (reference sequence). The CDR3 totals 15 residues. The junction had 13 bases not matched to a gene; V was cut back by 2 bases and J by 6 bases. Findings and limits, study-wide: In a background of roughly 970,000 naive cells, spiked Jurkat TCR RNA from one cell was reportedly detectable.

V usage is TRBV20-1 and J usage is TRBJ2-7; 7 nucleotides align to TRBD2. The sample was naive CD8+ T cells from blood, with Jurkat cell RNA spiked in. Subset described: FACS-sorted CD8+CD4-CCR7+CD45RA+ naive T cells. The receptor comes from a human donor in good health. Some libraries in this study had Jurkat cell RNA spiked in. The CDR3 nucleotides read TGCAGTGCTAGACCATGGACTAGTCCTTCAGTCGAGCAGTACTTC. Protein sequence: CSARPWTSPSVEQYF.